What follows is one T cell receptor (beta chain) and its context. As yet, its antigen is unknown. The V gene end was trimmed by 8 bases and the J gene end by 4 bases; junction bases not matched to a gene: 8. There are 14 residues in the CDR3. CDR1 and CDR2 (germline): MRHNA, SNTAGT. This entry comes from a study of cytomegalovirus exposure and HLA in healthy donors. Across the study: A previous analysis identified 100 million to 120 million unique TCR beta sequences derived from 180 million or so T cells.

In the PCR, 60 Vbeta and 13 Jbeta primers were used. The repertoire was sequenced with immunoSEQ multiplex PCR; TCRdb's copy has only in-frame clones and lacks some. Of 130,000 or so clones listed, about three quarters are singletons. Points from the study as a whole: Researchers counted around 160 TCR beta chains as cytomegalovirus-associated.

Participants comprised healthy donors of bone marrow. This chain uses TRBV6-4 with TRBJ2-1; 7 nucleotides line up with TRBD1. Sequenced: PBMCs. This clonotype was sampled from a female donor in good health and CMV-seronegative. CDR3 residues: CASENGQAYNEQFF. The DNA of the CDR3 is TGTGCCAGCGAGAACGGACAGGCATACAATGAGCAGTTCTTC.